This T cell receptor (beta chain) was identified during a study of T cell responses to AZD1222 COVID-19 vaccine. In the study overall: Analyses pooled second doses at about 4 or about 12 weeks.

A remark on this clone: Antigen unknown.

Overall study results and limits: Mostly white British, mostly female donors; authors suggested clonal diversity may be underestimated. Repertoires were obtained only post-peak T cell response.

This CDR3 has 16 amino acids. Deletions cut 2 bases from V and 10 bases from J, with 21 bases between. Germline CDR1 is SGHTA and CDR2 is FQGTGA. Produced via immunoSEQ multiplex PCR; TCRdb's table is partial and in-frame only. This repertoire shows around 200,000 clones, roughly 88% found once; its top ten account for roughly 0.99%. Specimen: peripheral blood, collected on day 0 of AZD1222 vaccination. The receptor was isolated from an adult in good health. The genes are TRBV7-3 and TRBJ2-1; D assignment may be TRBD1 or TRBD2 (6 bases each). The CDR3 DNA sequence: TGTGCCAGCAGCTTATTGGGGCGGGACAAGGCCCCCGAGCAGTTCTTC. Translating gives CASSLLGRDKAPEQFF.